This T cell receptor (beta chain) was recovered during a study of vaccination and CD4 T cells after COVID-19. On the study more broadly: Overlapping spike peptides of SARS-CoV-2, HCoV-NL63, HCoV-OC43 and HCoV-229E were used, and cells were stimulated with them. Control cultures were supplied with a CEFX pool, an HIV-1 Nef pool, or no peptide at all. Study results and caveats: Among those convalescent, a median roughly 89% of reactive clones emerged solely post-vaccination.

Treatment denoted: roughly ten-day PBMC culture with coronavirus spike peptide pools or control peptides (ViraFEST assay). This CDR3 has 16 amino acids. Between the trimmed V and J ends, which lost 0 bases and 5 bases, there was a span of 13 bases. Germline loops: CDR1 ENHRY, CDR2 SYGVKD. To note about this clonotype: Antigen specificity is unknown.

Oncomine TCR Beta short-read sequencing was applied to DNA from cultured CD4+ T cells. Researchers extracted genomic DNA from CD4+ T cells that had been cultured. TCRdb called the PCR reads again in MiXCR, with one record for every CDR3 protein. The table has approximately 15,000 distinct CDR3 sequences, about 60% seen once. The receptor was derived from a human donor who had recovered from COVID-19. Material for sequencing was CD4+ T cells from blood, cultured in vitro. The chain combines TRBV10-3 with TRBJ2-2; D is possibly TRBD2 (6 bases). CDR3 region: CAISESTRGRTGELFF. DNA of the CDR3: TGTGCCATCAGTGAGTCGACTCGGGGGAGGACCGGGGAGCTGTTTTTT.